This T cell receptor beta chain is drawn from a study of neoadjuvant nivolumab and ipilimumab in lung cancer. Produced via immunoSEQ multiplex PCR; TCRdb's table is partial and in-frame only. The table shows 28,000 or so clones, with around 80% occurring only once. CDR1 and CDR2 (germline): SNHLY, FYNNEI. The CDR3 extends over 14 amino acids. The V and J ends lost 7 bases and 0 bases respectively, with 11 bases between them. This sample comprised tumor tissue, obtained after neoadjuvant nivolumab, alone or with ipilimumab, at or shortly before surgery. This chain joins TRBV2 and TRBJ2-3; perhaps D is TRBD1 or TRBD2 (6 bases each). The TCR comes from an adult with non-small cell lung cancer. The CDR3 sequence: CASKQGTSTDTQYF. In DNA form, the CDR3 reads TGTGCCAGCAAGCAGGGGACTAGCACAGATACGCAGTATTTT.